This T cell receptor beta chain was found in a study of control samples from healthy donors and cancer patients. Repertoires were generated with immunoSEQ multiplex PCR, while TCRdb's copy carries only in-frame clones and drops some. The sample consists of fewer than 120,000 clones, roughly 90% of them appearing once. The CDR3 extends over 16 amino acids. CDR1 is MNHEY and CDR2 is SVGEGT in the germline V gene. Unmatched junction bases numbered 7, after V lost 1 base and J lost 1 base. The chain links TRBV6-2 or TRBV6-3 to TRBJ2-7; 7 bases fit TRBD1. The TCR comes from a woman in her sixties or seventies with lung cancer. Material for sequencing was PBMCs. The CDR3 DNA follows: TGTGCCAGCAGTTACTTGGCAGGGGGACCTTCCTACGAGCAGTACTTC. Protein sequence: CASSYLAGGPSYEQYF.